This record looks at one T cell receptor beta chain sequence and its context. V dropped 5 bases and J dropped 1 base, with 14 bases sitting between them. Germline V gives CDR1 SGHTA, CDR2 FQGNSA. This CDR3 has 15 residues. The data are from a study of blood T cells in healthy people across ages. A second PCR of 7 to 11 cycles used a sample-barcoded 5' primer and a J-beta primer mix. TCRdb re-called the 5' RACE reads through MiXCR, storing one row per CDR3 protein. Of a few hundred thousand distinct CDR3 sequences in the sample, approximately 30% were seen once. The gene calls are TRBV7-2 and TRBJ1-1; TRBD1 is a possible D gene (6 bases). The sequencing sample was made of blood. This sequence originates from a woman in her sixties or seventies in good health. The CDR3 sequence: CASSLKQGRNTEAFF. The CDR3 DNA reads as TGTGCCAGCAGCCTAAAACAGGGAAGGAACACTGAAGCTTTCTTT. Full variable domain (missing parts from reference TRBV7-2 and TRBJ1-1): GAGVSQSPSNKVTEKGKDVELRCDPISGHTALYWYRQSLGQGLEFLIYFQGNSAPDKSGLPSDRFSAERTGGSVSTLTIQRTQQEDSAVYLCASSLKQGRNTEAFFGQGTRLTVV.